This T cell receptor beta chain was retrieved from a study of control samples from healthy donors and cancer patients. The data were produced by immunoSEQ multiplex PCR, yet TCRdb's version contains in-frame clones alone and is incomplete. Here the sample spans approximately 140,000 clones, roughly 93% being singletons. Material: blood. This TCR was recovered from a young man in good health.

CDR3 loop: CAWTGGVKNYGYTF. CDR3 sequence (DNA): TGTGCCTGGACAGGGGGCGTAAAAAACTATGGCTACACCTTC. The J gene is TRBJ1-2, the V gene TRBV30; 8 nucleotides agree with TRBD1. This CDR3 is built from 14 residues. Germline CDR1 GTSNPN, CDR2 SVGIG (reference sequence). V shed 4 bases, J shed 2 bases, and the junction held 6 bases outside the gene matches. The entire variable domain, with the rest obtained from reference TRBV30 and TRBJ1-2, is as follows: SQTIHQWPATLVQPVGSPLSLECTVEGTSNPNLYWYRQAAGRGLQLLFYSVGIGQISSEVPQNLSASRPQDRQFILSSKKLLLSDSGFYLCAWTGGVKNYGYTFGSGTRLTVV.